Reported below is one T cell receptor (beta chain). Its antigen is undetermined. The data were taken from a study of immune evolution from preneoplasia to lung adenocarcinoma. The V gene lost 4 bases and the J gene lost 5 bases, with 15 bases spanning the gap. This CDR3 has 14 amino acids. From germline, CDR1 is SGHRS and CDR2 YFSETQ. The method was immunoSEQ multiplex PCR; TCRdb's version includes in-frame clones alone and lacks a portion of them. The sample has around 10,000 clones, around three quarters seen once. Resections took place in Japan or China from about 2014 to 2017. H&E slides confirmed each diagnosis, reviewed by two pathologists independently. Overall study findings and caveats: Clonality was highest in normal lung, lower in later-stage lesions apparently. From normal lung to invasive adenocarcinoma, top clone frequencies appeared to decrease.

V usage is TRBV5-1 and J usage is TRBJ1-1, with D uncertain. Sequencing was performed on FFPE normal lung tissue adjacent to the tumor. The TCR sequence derives from a person in their sixties with lung adenocarcinoma. Some clones in this sample may be carry-over from other donors' samples. For the CDR3, the DNA is TGCGCCAGCAGCGTGGGGAAGTGGGCTACTGAAGCTTTCTTT. This codes for CASSVGKWATEAFF.